Given below is one T cell receptor (beta chain) in context. Its binding antigen is unknown. The input lacks base qualities; no much larger clone sits a single base away. Patients chosen for sequencing had shown expansion of CD8+CD57+ cells by flow cytometry. Every patient had a diagnosis of severe acquired aplastic anemia based on International Study of Aplastic Anemia and Agranulocytosis and Camitta criteria. No patient had received any therapy when blood was sampled. In this study, sorted CD4+ and CD8+ T cells from the blood of healthy subjects and of severe aplastic anemia patients had their TCR repertoires deep-sequenced. Patients were enrolled in the USA under clinicaltrials.gov protocols 00001620, 01623167, 00001397, 00071045, 00081523 and 00961064. Ficoll-Paque density gradient centrifugation was used to isolate peripheral blood mononuclear cells. CD4+ and CD8+ T cells were sorted by FACS or magnetic beads before DNA extraction.

The sample is drawn from a study of CD8+CD57+ T cells in acquired aplastic anemia (dated by TCRdb to the late 2010s). Background on the whole study: DNA extracted from sorted CD4+ and CD8+ cells had a mean of approximately 3.4 ug, with a range of about 0.18 to 27.4 ug. A CD8+CD57+ expansion meant a frequency higher than the mean frequency seen in healthy subjects.

The germline V gene encodes CDR1 SQVTM and CDR2 ANQGSEA. The CDR3 goes from the cysteine to the phenylalanine over 13 residues. Of all the DNA, just the CDR3 is kept, 39 bases in frame from base 1. V lost 4 bases and J lost 6 bases; the stretch between them is 14 bases long. TCR beta VDJ combination and CDR3 sequence profiling used genomic DNA as the template. An Illumina HiSeq 2000 was used for TCR repertoire sequencing. The original pipeline was this. Repertoires were assessed using TRBV/TRBJ rearrangement plots, CDR3 size and DJ length profiles, and Simpson's diversity index. The most abundant DNA sequence in the deep sequencing data was taken as the immunodominant clone. CDR3 amino acid sequences were checked for sharing across subjects and were also compared against the VDJdb database and published repertoires. TCRdb redid the processing of the public reads, applying fastp at Q25 and MiXCR, and retained in-frame beta chains. Each CDR3 protein gets just one entry, which takes the most common genes and DNA from the rows behind it. None of the V and J calls come from the authors' own analysis; TCRdb made them. The sample profile shows some 140,000 distinct CDR3 sequences; just over 50% of them were found once. Clones ranked in the top ten supply 12% of the sample.

What the authors observed across the whole study: Patients and healthy controls showed no significant difference in CD8+ Simpson's diversity (P=0.060). About 30 CD8+ CDR3 sequences were found in both patients and controls but appeared to be highly expressed in patients and within the immunodominant clones of the patients.

The sequence was collected from a human donor with aplastic anemia. The V gene is TRBV29-1 and the J gene is TRBJ2-3, with the D gene call left open. Sequencing input: sorted CD4+, CD8+, or CD8+CD57+ T cells (not recorded which) from PBMCs. The DNA sequence is TGCAGCGTTGGAGGTGTCTCAGACGATACGCAGTATTTT. This sequence encodes CSVGGVSDDTQYF.